This TCR beta chain was documented in a study of blood T cell repertoires in COVID-19. Only in-frame clones appear in the TCRdb table, and some are missing; sequencing was by immunoSEQ multiplex PCR. Here the sample spans 200,000 or so clones, around 80% being singletons. V lost 3 bases, J lost 1 base, and 6 bases lay in between. The germline V gene has CDR1 DFQATT and CDR2 SNEGSKA (reference sequence). This CDR3 has 13 amino acids. The chain uses TRBV20-1 and TRBJ2-2; no definite D call. The sequence was collected from a human donor in a cohort sampled during active COVID-19. The sequencing input was peripheral blood. The CDR3 DNA is TGCAGTGCTAGTGGCGGGAACACCGGGGAGCTGTTTTTT. This codes for CSASGGNTGELFF.